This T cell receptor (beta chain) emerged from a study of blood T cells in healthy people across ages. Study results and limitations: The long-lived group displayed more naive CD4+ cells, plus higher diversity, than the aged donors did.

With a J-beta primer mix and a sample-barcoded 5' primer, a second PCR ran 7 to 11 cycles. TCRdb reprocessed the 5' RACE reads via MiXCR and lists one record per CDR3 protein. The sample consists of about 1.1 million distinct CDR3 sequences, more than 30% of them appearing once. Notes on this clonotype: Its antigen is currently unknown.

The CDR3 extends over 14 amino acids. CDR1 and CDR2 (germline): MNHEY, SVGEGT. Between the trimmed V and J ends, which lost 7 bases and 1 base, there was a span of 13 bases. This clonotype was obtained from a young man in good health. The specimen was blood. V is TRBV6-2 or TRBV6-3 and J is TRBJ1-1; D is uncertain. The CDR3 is CASTPPRPNTEAFF. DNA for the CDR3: TGTGCCAGCACCCCGCCCAGACCGAACACTGAAGCTTTCTTT.